This TCR beta chain was sequenced for a study of blood T cells in healthy people across ages. General observations from the study: Older age coincided with a roughly linear decline in TCR beta diversity per million T cells.

PCR was performed a second time for roughly 7 to 12 cycles using a sample-barcoded 5' primer and a J-beta primer mix. Researchers report that a template-switch adaptor with 12 random nucleotides tagged each cDNA molecule. TCRdb re-called the 5' RACE reads with MiXCR, one entry per CDR3 protein. The data contain over a million distinct CDR3 sequences, 40% to 45% of them singletons. As to this clonotype: Its antigen is as yet unknown.

Trimming took 5 bases from V and 6 from J, leaving 11 bases between them. The CDR3 extends over 14 amino acids. The receptor was isolated from a woman younger than 30 in good health. The V gene is TRBV12-3 or TRBV12-4, the J gene TRBJ1-6; TRBD1 is a possible D gene (5 bases). Sequenced material: blood. CDR3 DNA sequence: TGTGCCAGCAGTCCCGGGACGGCTAATTCACCCCTCCACTTT. It encodes CASSPGTANSPLHF.